This T cell receptor beta chain emerged from a study of glioma-infiltrating T cells after dendritic cell vaccination. Sequenced by immunoSEQ multiplex PCR; TCRdb stores in-frame clones only, minus some. The data show approximately 48,000 clones, with 65% to 90% seen just once and over 9.5% held by the top ten. Regarding this clone: The antigen is unknown.

Study-wide results and limits: TCR clonality showed no direct relationship with survival.

This TCR was sampled from a human donor with glioblastoma. Material: blood, obtained before dendritic cell vaccination.

The CDR3 region has the DNA TGTGCCATCAGCCGGACAGGGGACTTTGGGGAGCTGTTTTTT. Amino acid sequence: CAISRTGDFGELFF. J is TRBJ2-2 and V is TRBV10-3, with TRBD1 identical over 9 bases. Germline loops: CDR1 ENHRY, CDR2 SYGVKD. Trimming removed 6 bases from V and 8 bases from J; junction bases left unmatched: 7. The CDR3 has 14 residues.